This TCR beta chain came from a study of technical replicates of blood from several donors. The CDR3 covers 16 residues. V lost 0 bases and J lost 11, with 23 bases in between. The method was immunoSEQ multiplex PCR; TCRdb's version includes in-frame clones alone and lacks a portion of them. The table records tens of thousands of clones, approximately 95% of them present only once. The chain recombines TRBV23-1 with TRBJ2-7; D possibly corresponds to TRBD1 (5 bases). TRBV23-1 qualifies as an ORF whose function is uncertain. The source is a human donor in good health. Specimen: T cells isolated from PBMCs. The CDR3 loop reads CASSQSWAGSDLAKYF. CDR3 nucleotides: TGCGCCAGCAGTCAATCGTGGGCAGGGTCGGACCTCGCGAAGTACTTC.